Below, one T cell receptor (beta chain) is given with its context. Its cognate antigen is unknown. It was with 60 Vbeta and 13 Jbeta primers that the PCR ran. The assay was immunoSEQ multiplex PCR, and TCRdb's table has in-frame clones only and misses some. The sample includes roughly 120,000 clones, approximately 68% of them seen just once. These data belong to a study of cytomegalovirus exposure and HLA in healthy donors. Germline assignment: CDR1 LNHDA and CDR2 SQIVND (reference sequence). The germline V and J ends were trimmed by 0 bases and 10 bases, with 10 bases remaining between them. The CDR3 extends over 12 amino acids. Whole-study results and caveats: Accurate prediction of HLA-A and HLA-B alleles (for most subjects) was reportedly achieved from TCR beta sequences. When analyzed later, a missense DCLRE1C variant was found to be linked to TCR beta V- and J-gene trimming.

Healthy individuals who donated bone marrow served as the donors. This TCR came from a man aged 25-45 years in good health and CMV-seropositive. The chain uses TRBV19 and TRBJ2-7; D remains unclear. The specimen was PBMCs. CDR3 coding DNA: TGTGCCAGTAGTATAGACCGAGGCCTTCAGTACTTC. It codes for CASSIDRGLQYF.